A single sample is the source of the 14 T cell receptor beta chains below, sequenced in a study of human T cells and chemical hapten exposure. TCRdb ran MiXCR on the RACE reads and lists one entry per CDR3 protein. Among 80,000 to 100,000 distinct CDR3 sequences listed, 11% were seen once. The time point is: pre-sensitization, week 0. The treatment: therapeutic diphenylcyclopropenone sensitization with weekly scalp DPC. Material: whole blood, obtained in connection with sensitization to the hapten diphenylcyclopropenone (DPC). All receptors come from a woman aged 60 to 75 with alopecia areata. Some clones in this sample may be carry-over from other donors' samples.

The CDR3: CASSLEAHTQYF. In DNA form, the CDR3 reads TGTGCCAGCAGCTTAGAAGCCCACACGCAGTATTTT. V is TRBV11-2 and J is TRBJ2-3; D not certain. Germline V lookup: CDR1 SGHAT, CDR2 FQNNGV. Trimming removed 0 bases from V and 9 bases from J, with 7 bases in between. The CDR3 is made up of 12 amino acids.

This clonotype showed up just a few times. The chain is built from TRBV11-1 and TRBJ1-1; D not certain. V dropped 5 bases and J dropped 4 bases, with 14 bases sitting between them. CDR1 and CDR2 (germline): SGHAT, FQDESV (reference sequence). CDR3 size: 14 residues. The CDR3 coding sequence is TGTGCCAGCAGCCTCTCGGGATATGGCACTGAAGCTTTCTTT. Encoded protein: CASSLSGYGTEAFF.

This clonotype came up a few times. The CDR3 loop reads CASSSTSGNQETQYF. The CDR3 DNA follows: TGTGCCAGCAGCTCGACTAGCGGCAACCAAGAGACCCAGTACTTC. The chain couples TRBV5-6 to TRBJ2-5; 9 bases are a match to TRBD2. This CDR3 is built from 15 residues. Germline V gene lookup returns CDR1 SGHDT and CDR2 YYEEEE. With V trimmed by 3 bases and J by 0 bases, 3 bases remained unmatched.

This clonotype appeared many times. DNA for the CDR3: TGTGCCAGCAGCTTAGGCCAGTACTTCGCCTACGAGCAGTACTTC. Residues: CASSLGQYFAYEQYF. The V and J genes are TRBV7-9 and TRBJ2-7; the D is unclear. Germline-derived CDR1 and CDR2 are SEHNR and FQNEAQ (reference sequence). With 1 base removed from V and 2 bases from J, the gap between germline ends came to 12 bases. CDR3 length equals 15 residues.

This clonotype was seen more than once but under ten times. CDR3 nucleotide sequence: TGTGCCAGCAGCCTGTCTAGCGGGGGGGCGACCGGGGAGCTGTTTTTT. The encoded protein is CASSLSSGGATGELFF. The chain has TRBV11-1 and TRBJ2-2, with 12 nucleotides matching TRBD2. The V and J ends lost 5 bases and 5 bases, in that order; junction bases with no gene match: 6. The CDR3 has 16 amino acids. Looked up from germline, CDR1 is SGHAT and CDR2 is FQDESV (reference sequence).

This clonotype was observed many times. The rearrangement joins TRBV6-1 to TRBJ1-6; no definite D call. CDR1 MNHNS and CDR2 SASEGT come from the germline V gene. V lost 2 bases and J 6 bases, leaving 11 bases between the germline ends. This CDR3 contains 15 residues. The CDR3 nucleotides are TGTGCCAGCAGTGAATTCCCGGACGGTAATTCACCCCTCCACTTT. It specifies CASSEFPDGNSPLHF.

This clonotype has a count of ten or more. The chain employs TRBV5-1 and TRBJ2-1, with 9 bases lining up with TRBD2. From germline, CDR1 is SGHRS and CDR2 YFSETQ. This CDR3 comprises 16 residues. The V and J ends lost 4 bases and 2 bases, in that order; junction bases with no gene match: 7. The CDR3 nucleotides read TGCGCCAGCAGCCATGGAGGCGGGGGGGCCTACAATGAGCAGTTCTTC. Protein product: CASSHGGGGAYNEQFF.

This clonotype has at least ten counts. The chain is built from TRBV20-1 and TRBJ2-7; D not certain. The CDR3 covers 12 residues. Deletions cut 2 bases from V and 0 bases from J, with 5 bases between. Germline CDR1 DFQATT, CDR2 SNEGSKA (reference sequence). CDR3 bases: TGCAGTGCTAGACTGTCCTCCTACGAGCAGTACTTC. This codes for CSARLSSYEQYF.

Notes on this clonotype: The junction departs from the called germline gene at one end, perhaps through a read error. The J gene is TRBJ2-2, the V gene TRBV11-2, with 8 bases fitting TRBD1. From germline, CDR1 is SGHAT and CDR2 FQNNGV. The CDR3 runs to 16 residues. CDR3 amino acids: CASNLIQGARTGELFF. CDR3 DNA: TGTGCCAGCAACTTAATCCAGGGGGCGCGGACCGGGGAGCTGTTTTTT. The full variable domain, its missing parts supplied by reference TRBV11-2 and TRBJ2-2, is EAGVAQSPRYKIIEKRQSVAFWCNPISGHATLYWYQQILGQGPKLLIQFQNNGVVDDSQLPKDRFSAERLKGVDSTLKIQPAKLEDSAVYLCASNLIQGARTGELFFGEGSRLTVL.

This clonotype turned up a few times. V gene TRBV11-2 combines with J gene TRBJ2-2; no reliable D call. CDR1 is SGHAT, CDR2 FQNNGV, per germline. The CDR3 extends over 14 amino acids. V lost 1 base to trimming and J lost 6 bases, with 9 bases between them. Written as DNA, the CDR3 is TGTGCCAGCAGCTTAGGTCACCTCCCCGGGGAGCTGTTTTTT. Protein product: CASSLGHLPGELFF.

The sample holds many counts of this clonotype. This rearrangement joins TRBV5-1 to TRBJ2-2; no definite D call. The CDR3 has 12 residues. Trimming pared 0 bases from V and 3 bases from J, leaving 0 bases between. Germline lookup yields CDR1 SGHRS and CDR2 YFSETQ. The CDR3 reads CASSLDTGELFF. The CDR3 DNA follows: TGCGCCAGCAGCTTGGACACCGGGGAGCTGTTTTTT.

The rearrangement uses TRBV6-6 and TRBJ2-3, with 9 bases matching TRBD2. The CDR3 runs to 17 residues. Germline loops: CDR1 MNHNY, CDR2 SVGAGI (reference sequence). J was trimmed by 0 bases and V by 8 bases; bases with no gene match: 12. The CDR3 region is CASSAARGGSSTDTQYF. CDR3 coding DNA: TGTGCCAGCTCAGCTGCGCGGGGGGGCTCCAGCACAGATACGCAGTATTTT.

The chain couples TRBV25-1 to TRBJ2-3, with D possibly TRBD2 on 6 matching bases. The V gene lost 3 bases and the J gene lost 1 base, with 8 bases spanning the gap. CDR1 MGHDK and CDR2 SYGVNS come from the germline V gene. CDR3 size: 14 residues. The CDR3 coding sequence is TGTGCCAGCAGTGATCCTAGCGGCACAGATACGCAGTATTTT. Translating it yields CASSDPSGTDTQYF.

This clonotype was found many times. The chain is built from TRBV7-2 and TRBJ1-5, with D unclear. V was pared by 5 bases and J by 4 bases, with 12 bases between. The CDR3 length is 14 residues. The germline gives CDR1 SGHTA, CDR2 FQGNSA. The CDR3 nucleotides are TGTGCCAGCAGCCCCGATGGTCTGAATCAGCCCCAGCATTTT. The encoded protein is CASSPDGLNQPQHF.